A selection of T cell receptor beta chains follows, all from one sample in a study of shared clonotypes between healthy human individuals. The repertoire was sequenced with immunoSEQ multiplex PCR; TCRdb's copy has only in-frame clones and lacks some. The data show more than 400,000 clones, with roughly 80% seen just once and about 13% held by the top ten. Sequenced: PBMCs. These receptors came from a woman aged 35 to 49 in good health. Some clones in this sample may be carry-over from other donors' samples. Both conserved end residues are part of each CDR3. A D gene is named only where the DNA matches it firmly. Rows give clone size only sometimes, using once, few, many, or a class for an expanded clone.

clone_size	v_call	j_call	d_call	cdr3_nt	cdr3_aa
NA	TRBV28	TRBJ2-7	NA	TGTGCCAGCAGTTTAGGGGCTTTGGGTGCGGGGCTTTTTGGGCAGTACTTC	CASSLGALGAGLFGQYF
NA	TRBV19	TRBJ2-5	TRBD2	TGTGCCAGTAGTATCCCTAGCGGGCCACAAGAGACCCAGTACTTC	CASSIPSGPQETQYF
once	TRBV7-2	TRBJ1-1	TRBD1	TGTGCCAGCGGAGGACAGGGGAGGACTGAAGCTTTCTTT	CASGGQGRTEAFF
once	TRBV28	TRBJ1-1	TRBD1	TGTGCCAGCAGCCCAGACAGGGCGAGGGGCACTGAAGCTTTCTTT	CASSPDRARGTEAFF
many	TRBV9	TRBJ2-7	TRBD2	TGTGCCAGCAGCGTAGAAGCGGGAGGGTTCGAAGAGCAGTACTTC	CASSVEAGGFEEQYF
NA	TRBV27	TRBJ1-5	TRBD1	TGTGCCAGCAGTCTCGACAGGGGGTATCAGCCCCAGCATTTT	CASSLDRGYQPQHF
NA	TRBV6-6	TRBJ1-1	NA	TGTGCCAGCAGTTACTCTTGGGTAAGGATCGCTGAAGCTTTCTTT	CASSYSWVRIAEAFF
few	TRBV30	TRBJ1-5	TRBD1	TGTGCCTGGAGGGGACAGTCTAATCAGCCCCAGCATTTT	CAWRGQSNQPQHF
once	TRBV30	TRBJ1-2	NA	TGTGCCTGGAGTACAGGGATAGCTAACTATGGCTACACCTTC	CAWSTGIANYGYTF
NA	TRBV6-4	TRBJ1-5	NA	TGTGCCAGCAGTGAGGACAGATATCAGCCCCAGCATTTT	CASSEDRYQPQHF
few	TRBV6-5	TRBJ2-7	NA	TGTGCCATCAAACCGGGACACCGCTCCTACGAGCAGTACTTC	CAIKPGHRSYEQYF
NA	TRBV19	TRBJ2-6	NA	TGTGCCAGTAGTACCACAGGTTCAGGGGCCAACGTCCTGACTTTC	CASSTTGSGANVLTF
NA	TRBV5-6	TRBJ1-2	NA	TGTGCCAGCAGCTTGGCGGAAGGTGGAACCTTCTATGGCTACACCTTC	CASSLAEGGTFYGYTF
NA	TRBV28	TRBJ1-5	TRBD1	TGTGCCAGCAGTTTGAGGGGAGGGGGCTTAACTAATCAGCCCCAGCATTTT	CASSLRGGGLTNQPQHF
once	TRBV27	TRBJ1-5	NA	TGTGCCAGCAGTTTATGGGCAGGCTTCGGGCAGCCCCAGCATTTT	CASSLWAGFGQPQHF
NA	TRBV6-1	TRBJ2-3	TRBD2	TGTGCCAGCAGGGGGGGACTAGCGGGAGGGGATACGCAGTATTTT	CASRGGLAGGDTQYF
NA	TRBV28	TRBJ2-2	NA	TGTGCCAGCACACCGGGACTGCCGAACACCGGGGAGCTGTTTTTT	CASTPGLPNTGELFF
NA	TRBV4-3	TRBJ2-5	NA	TGCGCCAGCAGCCAAGATCTGGGGGTAGAGACCCAGTACTTC	CASSQDLGVETQYF
NA	TRBV9	TRBJ1-5	TRBD1	TGTGCCAGCAGCGTGGGGGGACAGCGAGATCAGCCCCAGCATTTT	CASSVGGQRDQPQHF
few	TRBV18	TRBJ2-5	NA	TGTGCCAGCTCACCTCAGGGGTTCGCGGAGACCCAGTACTTC	CASSPQGFAETQYF
NA	TRBV11-3	TRBJ2-2	NA	TGTGCCAGCAGCTTAGAGGCAGGACGCACCGGGGAGCTGTTTTTT	CASSLEAGRTGELFF
once	TRBV5-4	TRBJ2-1	TRBD2	TGTGCCAGCAGCCCTACGTCAAGTTTAGCGGGGTCCGGCAATGAGCAGTTCTTC	CASSPTSSLAGSGNEQFF
NA	TRBV5-1	TRBJ2-5	NA	TGCGCCAGCAGCCCCGGGTCCACCCAAGAGACCCAGTACTTC	CASSPGSTQETQYF
NA	TRBV28	TRBJ2-7	TRBD1	TGTGCCAGCAGTGGGGACAGGGACTACGAGCAGTACTTC	CASSGDRDYEQYF
NA	TRBV10-2	TRBJ2-4	TRBD1	TGCGCCAGCAGTGATCGGAGACAGGGTACCAAAAACATTCAGTACTTC	CASSDRRQGTKNIQYF
many	TRBV7-3	TRBJ2-1	NA	TGTGCCAGCAGCTACACTAGTTTCAATGAGCAGTTCTTC	CASSYTSFNEQFF
few	TRBV7-8	TRBJ1-1	NA	TGTGCCAGCAGCTTAGCGCGGCAGGACCTCACTGAAGCTTTCTTT	CASSLARQDLTEAFF
NA	TRBV5-1	TRBJ2-1	NA	TGCGCCAGCAGCCCAAGCAACAACTACAATGAGCAGTTCTTC	CASSPSNNYNEQFF
few	TRBV5-1	TRBJ1-1	TRBD1	TGCGCCAGCAGCTTGTCGGGGACAGGGGAGGTTGGGACTGAAGCTTTCTTT	CASSLSGTGEVGTEAFF
NA	TRBV10-3	TRBJ1-1	NA	TGTGCCATCAGTGCCCGGGGGGAAAGGACTGAAGCTTTCTTT	CAISARGERTEAFF
NA	TRBV7-9	TRBJ2-1	NA	TGTGCCAGCAGCTCGACAAGCTCCTACAATGAGCAGTTCTTC	CASSSTSSYNEQFF
few	TRBV7-3	TRBJ2-3	TRBD2	TGTGCCAGCAGCCCCCCGACTAGCGGGAGAGCCCCAGATACGCAGTATTTT	CASSPPTSGRAPDTQYF
few	TRBV25-1	TRBJ2-7	TRBD2	TGTGCCAGCAGTGAGTTACTAGCGGGAGACTCCTACGAGCAGTACTTC	CASSELLAGDSYEQYF
many	TRBV30	TRBJ2-2	NA	TGTGCCTGGAGTGTACGGGAGAAGGACACCGGGGAGCTGTTTTTT	CAWSVREKDTGELFF
once	TRBV7-6	TRBJ1-2	NA	TGTGCCAGCAGCCAACTCTCGACAGGATATGGCTACACCTTC	CASSQLSTGYGYTF
NA	TRBV5-1	TRBJ2-7	TRBD1	TGCGCCAGCAGCTTGGGGAGAGGGGGCTACCACGAGCAGTACTTC	CASSLGRGGYHEQYF
once	TRBV15	TRBJ2-1	NA	TGTGCCACCAGCGGCCGGGACCGCCTGAGCTCCTACAATGAGCAGTTCTTC	CATSGRDRLSSYNEQFF
NA	TRBV27	TRBJ1-5	TRBD1	TGTGCCAGCAGTCCCCGGACAGGGATTCATAGCAATCAGCCCCAGCATTTT	CASSPRTGIHSNQPQHF
NA	TRBV2	TRBJ2-7	TRBD1	TGTGCCAGCAGAGGAGGACAGGGGGCTTTCAACGAGCAGTACTTC	CASRGGQGAFNEQYF
NA	TRBV7-3	TRBJ2-3	NA	TGTGCCAGCAGCCCCGAGCTCACAGATACGCAGTATTTT	CASSPELTDTQYF
NA	TRBV4-1	TRBJ2-1	NA	TGCGCCAGCAGCCAAGATGAGGAGTACAATGAGCAGTTCTTC	CASSQDEEYNEQFF
NA	TRBV4-2	TRBJ2-1	NA	TGTGCCAGCAGCCAAGATCAGCGGGCGAGCTCCTACAATGAGCAGTTCTTC	CASSQDQRASSYNEQFF
NA	TRBV14	TRBJ2-1	NA	TGTGCCAGCAGCCAATTCAGCGGCCTCAACAATGAGCAGTTCTTC	CASSQFSGLNNEQFF
NA	TRBV27	TRBJ1-5	TRBD1	TGTGCCAGCAGTCCCCGACAGGGCGATCAGCCCCAGCATTTT	CASSPRQGDQPQHF
NA	TRBV4-2	TRBJ2-1	NA	TGTGCCAGCAGCCTGGGACACCGACTAGACCCCCCCAATGAGCAGTTCTTC	CASSLGHRLDPPNEQFF
NA	TRBV6-1	TRBJ1-1	NA	TGTGCCAGCAGTGACAGGGGCGGGGGTCATGAAGCTTTCTTT	CASSDRGGGHEAFF
NA	TRBV5-1	TRBJ1-4	NA	TGCGCCAGCAGCTTAACAGGGACGGATGAAAAACTGTTTTTT	CASSLTGTDEKLFF